These 5 T cell receptor beta chains originate from one sample sequenced in a study of cytomegalovirus exposure and HLA in healthy donors. The table came from immunoSEQ multiplex PCR; TCRdb's copy has only in-frame clones and leaves some out. The table records about 160,000 clones, under 90% of them present only once. The sequenced sample consisted of PBMCs. These receptors were collected from a woman aged 18-30 years in good health and CMV-seropositive.

V and J are TRBV29-1 and TRBJ1-1; 8 bases match TRBD1. Trimming cost V 8 bases and J 0 bases; bases outside gene matches: 8. This CDR3 has 14 residues. Germline values: CDR1 SQVTM, CDR2 ANQGSEA. The CDR3, as DNA: TGCAGCTTTGGACAGGGTTCGGTGAACACTGAAGCTTTCTTT. Translating gives CSFGQGSVNTEAFF.

Only one count was recorded for this clone. Other DNA variants within this sample encode the same CDR3. The V and J genes are TRBV5-1 and TRBJ1-5; D is undetermined. This CDR3 region has 15 residues. With 1 base removed from V and 0 bases from J, the gap between germline ends came to 8 bases. The germline gives CDR1 SGHRS, CDR2 YFSETQ. In DNA form, the CDR3 reads TGCGCCAGCAGCTTGTCCGGGAATAGCAATCAGCCCCAGCATTTT. It codes for CASSLSGNSNQPQHF.

The chain carries TRBV7-2 and TRBJ1-2, with D possibly matching TRBD1 (6 bases). Germline V gene lookup returns CDR1 SGHTA and CDR2 FQGNSA. The CDR3 is 15 amino acids. Between the trimmed V and J ends, which lost 2 bases and 4 bases, there was a span of 14 bases. The CDR3 bases are TGTGCCAGCAGCTTACCTCAGGGGACTAGCTATGGCTACACCTTC. Its translation: CASSLPQGTSYGYTF.

The chain recombines TRBV29-1 with TRBJ2-7, with 13 bases fitting TRBD2. The CDR3 has 13 amino acids. V lost 7 bases to trimming and J lost 3 bases; unmatched junction nucleotides: 3. The germline V gene encodes CDR1 SQVTM and CDR2 ANQGSEA. The CDR3 sequence: CSAGLAGDYEQYF. DNA for the CDR3: TGCAGCGCAGGACTAGCGGGAGACTACGAGCAGTACTTC.

V and J are TRBV27 and TRBJ2-1, with 7 positions matching TRBD1. Germline V CDR1 and CDR2: MNHEY, SMNVEV (reference sequence). This CDR3 is 15 amino acids long. V was clipped by 1 base and J by 5 bases; unmatched bases: 5. CDR3: CASSLYRTGDNEQFF. As DNA, the CDR3 is TGTGCCAGCAGTTTATACCGGACAGGCGACAATGAGCAGTTCTTC.